The sample holds one count of the clone carrying this TCR beta chain. This sequence may be a read error, since a much larger clone differs from it by one base. This CDR3 contains 13 residues. Germline CDR1 reads SGHVS; CDR2 reads FQNEAQ. This specimen belongs to a study of response to subunit inactivated influenza vaccine. MiXCR, applied by TCRdb to the RT-PCR reads, yields one record per CDR3 protein. In the table there are 800,000 to 1,000,000 distinct CDR3 sequences, over 20% of which are singletons. The specimen was PBMCs from blood, collected 5 days after vaccination. The chain links TRBV7-8 to TRBJ2-2; D remains ambiguous. The sequence derives from a man aged 50 to 59 who received an inactivated influenza vaccine. CDR3 protein: CACSLDRTGELFF. The CDR3 DNA reads TGTGCCTGCAGCTTAGACCGCACCGGGGAGCTGTTTTTT.